These 6 T cell receptor beta chains originate from one sample sequenced in a study of T-cell memory formation after mild COVID-19. MiXCR, run by TCRdb on the 5' RACE reads, gives a single entry per CDR3 protein. The table has around 340,000 distinct CDR3 sequences, roughly 13% seen once; the top ten hold about 20%. The sequenced sample was PBMCs or a T cell subset sorted from them (not recorded which). The receptor source for this set is a man younger than 30 who had mild COVID-19 (a few samples of this study predate the infection). Cell type and time point are not known.

This clonotype was seen more than once but under ten times. The J gene is TRBJ2-2, the V gene TRBV4-1, with 8 positions matching TRBD2. Germline CDR1 is MGHRA and CDR2 is YSYEKL. This CDR3 region has 18 residues. V dropped 7 bases and J dropped 4; count of bases not matched to a gene: 17. The CDR3 bases are TGCGCCAGCAAGATCATAGCGGGGAGTACCTCGGGCACCGGGGAGCTGTTTTTT. It yields the protein CASKIIAGSTSGTGELFF.

This clonotype was seen a few times. The V call is TRBV24-1, the J call TRBJ2-3, with D possibly matching TRBD1 (6 bases). The germline V gene encodes CDR1 KGHDR and CDR2 SFDVKD. The V end was cut by 4 bases, the J end by 9 bases, with 22 bases between. This CDR3 spans 16 amino acids. The CDR3 is CATSDRGHGDLLTQYF. The CDR3 nucleotides are TGTGCCACCAGTGACCGGGGACACGGCGACTTGTTGACGCAGTATTTT.

This clonotype showed up just a few times. V is TRBV6-5 and J is TRBJ2-7; TRBD1 aligns across 8 bases. J lost 6 bases, V lost 4 bases, and 8 bases had no gene match. The CDR3 is 14 amino acids. Per germline, CDR1 MNHEY and CDR2 SVGAGI. CDR3 sequence: CASSSGTGVAEQYV. The CDR3, as DNA: TGTGCCAGCAGTTCCGGGACAGGCGTCGCCGAGCAGTACGTC.

The table lists this clonotype with many counts. The genes are TRBV5-1 and TRBJ2-7; D not certain. The CDR3 extends over 14 amino acids. CDR1 SGHRS and CDR2 YFSETQ come from the germline V gene. Trimming removed 0 bases at V and 5 bases at J, with 12 bases between. CDR3 sequence reads: CASSLGQLKNEQYF. CDR3 DNA: TGCGCCAGCAGCTTGGGGCAGCTTAAGAACGAGCAGTACTTC.

V gene TRBV10-3 combines with J gene TRBJ2-7; 9 nucleotides match TRBD1. CDR3 length: 16 amino acids. Germline V lookup: CDR1 ENHRY, CDR2 SYGVKD. V trimming: 3 bases; J trimming: 6 bases; junction bases outside the gene matches: 12. CDR3 nucleotides: TGTGCCATCAGTGATCTAGTAGGGACAGGGAGCCCCGAGCAGTACTTC. Protein sequence: CAISDLVGTGSPEQYF.

This clonotype has just a few counts. J is TRBJ2-2 and V is TRBV7-6; a weak D match, TRBD2 (6 bases). This CDR3 comprises 13 residues. Looked up from germline, CDR1 is SGHVS and CDR2 is FNYEAQ. V was clipped by 2 bases and J by 5 bases, with 6 bases between them. In DNA form, the CDR3 reads TGTGCCAGCAGCTTACTAGCGACCGGGGAGCTGTTTTTT. It yields the protein CASSLLATGELFF.